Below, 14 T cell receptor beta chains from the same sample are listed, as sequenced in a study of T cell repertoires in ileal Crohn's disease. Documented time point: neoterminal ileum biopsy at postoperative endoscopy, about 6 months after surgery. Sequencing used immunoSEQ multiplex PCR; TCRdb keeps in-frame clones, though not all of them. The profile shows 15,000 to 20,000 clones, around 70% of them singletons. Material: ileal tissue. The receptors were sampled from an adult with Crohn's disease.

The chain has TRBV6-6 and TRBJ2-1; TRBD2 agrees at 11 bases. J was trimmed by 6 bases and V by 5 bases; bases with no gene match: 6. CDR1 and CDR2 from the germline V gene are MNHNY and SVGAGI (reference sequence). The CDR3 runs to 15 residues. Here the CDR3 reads CASSMLAGGSNEQFF. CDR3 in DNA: TGTGCCAGCAGTATGTTAGCGGGGGGGTCCAATGAGCAGTTCTTC.

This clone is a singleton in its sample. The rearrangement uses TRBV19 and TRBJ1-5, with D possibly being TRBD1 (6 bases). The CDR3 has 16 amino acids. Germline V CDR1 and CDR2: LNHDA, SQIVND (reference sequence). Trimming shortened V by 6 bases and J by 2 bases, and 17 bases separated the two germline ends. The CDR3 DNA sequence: TGTGCCAGTAGACCGGACAGCCCTAATCGCAATCAGCCCCAGCATTTT. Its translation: CASRPDSPNRNQPQHF.

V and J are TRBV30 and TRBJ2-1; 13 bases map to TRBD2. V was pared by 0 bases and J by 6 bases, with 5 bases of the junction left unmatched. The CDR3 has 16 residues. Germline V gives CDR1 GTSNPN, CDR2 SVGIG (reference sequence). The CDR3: CAWSVWTSGSVNEQFF. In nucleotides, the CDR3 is TGTGCCTGGAGTGTTTGGACTAGCGGGAGTGTCAATGAGCAGTTCTTC.

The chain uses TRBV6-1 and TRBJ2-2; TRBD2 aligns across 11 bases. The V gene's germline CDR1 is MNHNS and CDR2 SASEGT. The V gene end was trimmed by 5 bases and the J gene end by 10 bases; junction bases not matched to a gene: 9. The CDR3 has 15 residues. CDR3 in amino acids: CASSSIAGGPEELFF. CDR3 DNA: TGTGCCAGCAGTTCAATAGCGGGAGGGCCTGAGGAGCTGTTTTTT.

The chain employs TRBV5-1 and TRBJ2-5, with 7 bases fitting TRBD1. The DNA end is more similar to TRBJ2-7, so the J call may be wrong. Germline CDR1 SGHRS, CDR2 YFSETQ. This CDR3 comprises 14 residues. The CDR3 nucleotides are TGCGCCAGCAGCACACAGGGGTTCTCCTACGAGCAGTACTTC. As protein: CASSTQGFSYEQYF.

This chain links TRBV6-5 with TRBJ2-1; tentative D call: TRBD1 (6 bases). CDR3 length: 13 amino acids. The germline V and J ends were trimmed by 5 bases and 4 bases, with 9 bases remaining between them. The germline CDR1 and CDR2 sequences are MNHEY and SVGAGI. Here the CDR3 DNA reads TGTGCCAGCAGTCGGACAGCATACAATGAGCAGTTCTTC. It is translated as CASSRTAYNEQFF.

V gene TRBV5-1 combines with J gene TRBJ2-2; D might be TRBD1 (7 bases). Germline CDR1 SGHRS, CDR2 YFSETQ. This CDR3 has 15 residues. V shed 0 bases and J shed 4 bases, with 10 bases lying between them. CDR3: CASSLDRGGTGELFF. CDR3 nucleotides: TGCGCCAGCAGCTTGGACAGGGGAGGCACCGGGGAGCTGTTTTTT.

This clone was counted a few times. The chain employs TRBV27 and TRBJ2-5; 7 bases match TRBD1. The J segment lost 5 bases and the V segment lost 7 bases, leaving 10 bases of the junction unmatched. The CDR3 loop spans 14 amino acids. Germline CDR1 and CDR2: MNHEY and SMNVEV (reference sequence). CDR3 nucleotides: TGTGCCAGCAAGATAAGACAGGGTGGGGAGACCCAGTACTTC. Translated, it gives CASKIRQGGETQYF.

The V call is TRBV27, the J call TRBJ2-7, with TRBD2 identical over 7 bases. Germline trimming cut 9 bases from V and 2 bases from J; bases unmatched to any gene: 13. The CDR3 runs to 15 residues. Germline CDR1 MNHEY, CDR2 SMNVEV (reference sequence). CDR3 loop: CASLAVDQPTYEQYF. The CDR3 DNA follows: TGTGCCAGTCTAGCGGTGGATCAACCGACCTACGAGCAGTACTTC.

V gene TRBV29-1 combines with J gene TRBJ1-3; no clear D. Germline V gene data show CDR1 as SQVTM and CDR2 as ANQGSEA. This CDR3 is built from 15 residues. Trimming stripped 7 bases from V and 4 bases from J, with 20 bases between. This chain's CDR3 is CSAFYSLSSGNTIYF. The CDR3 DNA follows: TGCAGCGCTTTCTATAGCCTATCCTCAGGAAACACCATATATTTT.

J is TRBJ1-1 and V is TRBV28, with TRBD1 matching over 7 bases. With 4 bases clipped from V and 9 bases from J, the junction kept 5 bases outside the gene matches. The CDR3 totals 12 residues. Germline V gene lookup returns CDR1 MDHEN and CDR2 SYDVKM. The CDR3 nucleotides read TGTGCCAGCAGTTCCGGGACAGAGAAAGCTTTCTTT. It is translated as CASSSGTEKAFF.

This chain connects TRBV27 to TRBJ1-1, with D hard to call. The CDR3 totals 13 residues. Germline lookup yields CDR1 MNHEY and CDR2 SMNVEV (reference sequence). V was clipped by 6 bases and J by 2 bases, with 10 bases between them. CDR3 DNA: TGTGCCAGCAGGTCGACTGTTAACACTGAAGCTTTCTTT. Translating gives CASRSTVNTEAFF.

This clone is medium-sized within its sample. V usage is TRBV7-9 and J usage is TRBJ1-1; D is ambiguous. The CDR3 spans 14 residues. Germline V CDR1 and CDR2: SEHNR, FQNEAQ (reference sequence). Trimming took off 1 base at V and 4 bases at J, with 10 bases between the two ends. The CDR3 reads CASSLGVGGTEAFF. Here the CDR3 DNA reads TGTGCCAGCAGCTTAGGGGTTGGAGGCACTGAAGCTTTCTTT.

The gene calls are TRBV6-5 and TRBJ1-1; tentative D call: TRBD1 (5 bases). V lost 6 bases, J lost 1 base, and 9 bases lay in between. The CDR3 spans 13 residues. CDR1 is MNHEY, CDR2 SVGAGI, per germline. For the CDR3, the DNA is TGTGCCAGCAGCCCGGGGGGGAACACTGAAGCTTTCTTT. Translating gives CASSPGGNTEAFF.